These 3 T cell receptor beta chains came from one sample sequenced in a study of blood T cell repertoires in COVID-19 (TCRdb year 2020). Libraries came from the immunoSEQ multiplex PCR assay. In its TCRdb copy, this immuneACCESS table keeps in-frame sequences only and misses some clones. Where compared with another copy, unresolved V genes explain less than half of these, and the others have no known cause. The sample has 150,000 to 200,000 clones on record, 70% to 90% of them singletons. The ten largest clones take up 4.5% to 7.5% of the sample. Sequenced input: PBMCs or T cells enriched from blood (not recorded which). Receptors originate from a man aged 40-55 years who had recovered from COVID-19.

The chain has TRBV7-6 and TRBJ2-3; maybe TRBD2 (7 bases). Trimming shortened V by 5 bases and J by 0 bases, and 21 bases separated the two germline ends. The CDR3 has 18 amino acids. The germline gives CDR1 SGHVS, CDR2 FNYEAQ. CDR3 nucleotides: TGTGCCAGCAGCAGTAAGGGGGGGGCCGGATTTAGCACAGATACGCAGTATTTT. It codes for CASSSKGGAGFSTDTQYF.

CDR3 DNA: TGTGCCACCAGCAGAGATCTCACAGGGGGCCAAGAGACCCAGTACTTC. Amino acid sequence: CATSRDLTGGQETQYF. This sequence joins TRBV15 and TRBJ2-5; 8 nucleotides align to TRBD1. From germline, CDR1 is LNHNV and CDR2 YYDKDF (reference sequence). The CDR3 contains 16 residues. The V segment lost 0 bases and the J segment 1 base; nucleotides outside the gene matches: 4.

V and J are TRBV24-1 and TRBJ1-5; D unclear. Germline loops: CDR1 KGHDR, CDR2 SFDVKD. Trimming removed 5 bases from V and 2 bases from J, with 9 bases in between. This CDR3 comprises 14 residues. This CDR3 reads CATSGGLGNQPQHF. The DNA of the CDR3 is TGTGCCACCAGTGGAGGGTTGGGCAATCAGCCCCAGCATTTT.